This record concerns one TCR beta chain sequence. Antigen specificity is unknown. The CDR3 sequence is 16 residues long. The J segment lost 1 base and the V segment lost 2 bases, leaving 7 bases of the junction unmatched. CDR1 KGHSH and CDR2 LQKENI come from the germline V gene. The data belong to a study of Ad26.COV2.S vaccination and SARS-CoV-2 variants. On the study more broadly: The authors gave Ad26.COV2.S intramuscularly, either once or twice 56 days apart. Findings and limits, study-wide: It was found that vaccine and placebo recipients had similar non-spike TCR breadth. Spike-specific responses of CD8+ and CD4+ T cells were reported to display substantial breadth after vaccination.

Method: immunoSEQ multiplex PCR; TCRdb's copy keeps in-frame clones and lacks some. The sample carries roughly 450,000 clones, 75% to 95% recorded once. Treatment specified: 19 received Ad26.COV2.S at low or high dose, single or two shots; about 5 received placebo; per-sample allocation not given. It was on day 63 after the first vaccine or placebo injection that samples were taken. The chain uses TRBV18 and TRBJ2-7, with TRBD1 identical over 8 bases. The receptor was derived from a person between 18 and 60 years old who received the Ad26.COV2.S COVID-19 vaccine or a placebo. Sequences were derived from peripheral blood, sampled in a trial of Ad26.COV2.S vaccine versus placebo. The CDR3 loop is CASSPTLRQGSYEQYF. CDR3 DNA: TGTGCCAGCTCACCAACTCTGAGACAGGGGTCCTACGAGCAGTACTTC.